These 3 T cell receptor beta chains came from one sample sequenced in a study of blood T cells in healthy people across ages. With a J-beta primer mix and a sample-barcoded 5' primer, a second PCR ran about 7 to 12 cycles. TCRdb recomputed calls from the 5' RACE reads with MiXCR, one row per CDR3 protein. The sample yields around 1,700,000 distinct CDR3 sequences, roughly 27% seen once. The sequenced material came from blood. These receptors all stem from a woman aged 30 to 39 in good health.

V usage is TRBV20-1 and J usage is TRBJ2-3; TRBD1 agrees at 8 bases. Per germline, CDR1 DFQATT and CDR2 SNEGSKA (reference sequence). J was trimmed by 1 base and V by 6 bases; bases with no gene match: 3. This CDR3 is 13 amino acids long. Here the CDR3 reads CSAPTGGTDTQYF. The CDR3 nucleotides are TGCAGTGCCCCGACAGGGGGCACAGATACGCAGTATTTT.

This chain uses TRBV6-6 with TRBJ2-1, with TRBD2 as a possible D gene (5 bases). CDR1 and CDR2 (germline): MNHNY, SVGAGI (reference sequence). This CDR3 contains 13 residues. Trimming pared 0 bases from V and 9 bases from J, leaving 9 bases between. CDR3 DNA: TGTGCCAGCAGTTACTCGAACGGGGTTGAGCAGTTCTTC. Its translation: CASSYSNGVEQFF.

This clonotype occurred many times. The CDR3 loop reads CASSRLDGEETQYF. In nucleotides, the CDR3 is TGTGCCAGCAGCCGATTGGACGGCGAAGAGACCCAGTACTTC. This chain uses TRBV7-9 with TRBJ2-5; D unclear. CDR1 and CDR2 (germline): SEHNR, FQNEAQ (reference sequence). Trimming took 5 bases from V and 3 from J, leaving 13 bases between them. CDR3 length: 14 residues.